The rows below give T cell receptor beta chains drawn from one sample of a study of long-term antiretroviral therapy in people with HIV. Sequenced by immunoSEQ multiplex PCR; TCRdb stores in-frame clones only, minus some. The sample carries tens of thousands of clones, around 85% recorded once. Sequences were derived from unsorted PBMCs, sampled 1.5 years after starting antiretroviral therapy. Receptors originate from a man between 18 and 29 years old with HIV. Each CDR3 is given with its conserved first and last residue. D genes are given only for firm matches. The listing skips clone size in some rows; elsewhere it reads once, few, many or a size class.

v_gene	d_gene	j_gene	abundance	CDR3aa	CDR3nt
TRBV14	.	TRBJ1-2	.	CASSKQTDGSYGYTF	TGTGCCAGCAGCAAACAGACAGACGGTTCCTATGGCTACACCTTC
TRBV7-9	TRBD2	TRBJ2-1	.	CASSWGLAGEAYEQFF	TGTGCCAGCAGCTGGGGACTAGCGGGAGAAGCCTATGAGCAGTTCTTC
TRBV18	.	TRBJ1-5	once	CASSPVQYNQPQHF	TGTGCCAGCTCACCTGTACAGTACAATCAGCCCCAGCATTTT
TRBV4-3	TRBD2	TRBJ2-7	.	CASSQDRASGSFEQYF	TGCGCCAGCAGCCAAGATCGGGCTAGCGGGTCCTTCGAGCAGTACTTC
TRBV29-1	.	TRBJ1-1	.	CSVAQGMNTEAFF	TGCAGCGTTGCCCAGGGGATGAACACTGAAGCTTTCTTT
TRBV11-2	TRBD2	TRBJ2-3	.	CASSLLAGADTQYF	TGTGCCAGCAGCTTGCTAGCGGGAGCAGATACGCAGTATTTT
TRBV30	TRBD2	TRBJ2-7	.	CAWRGGLARAYEQYF	TGTGCCTGGAGGGGGGGACTAGCGAGAGCCTACGAGCAGTACTTC
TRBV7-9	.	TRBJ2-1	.	CASSLPGNEQFF	TGTGCCAGCAGCTTGCCGGGTAATGAGCAGTTCTTC
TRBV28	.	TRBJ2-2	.	CANSKGGGHTGELFF	TGTGCCAACTCGAAAGGGGGGGGTCACACCGGGGAGCTGTTTTTT
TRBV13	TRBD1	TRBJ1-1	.	CASSHQGQMNTEAFF	TGTGCCAGCAGCCACCAGGGACAGATGAACACTGAAGCTTTCTTT
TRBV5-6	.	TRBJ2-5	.	CASAYPGDSRRTQYF	TGTGCCAGCGCCTATCCCGGGGACTCCCGTAGGACCCAGTACTTC
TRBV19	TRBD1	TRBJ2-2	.	CASSAGTGNGELFF	TGTGCCAGTAGTGCGGGGACAGGGAACGGGGAGCTGTTTTTT
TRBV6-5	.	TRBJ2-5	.	CASQSVEETQYF	TGTGCCAGCCAATCGGTAGAAGAGACCCAGTACTTC
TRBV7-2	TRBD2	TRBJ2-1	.	CASSTSGTINNEQFF	TGTGCCAGCAGCACCTCCGGGACTATCAACAATGAGCAGTTCTTC
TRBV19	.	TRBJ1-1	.	CASSIGRDLYMNTEAFF	TGTGCCAGTAGTATAGGACGAGATCTCTATATGAACACTGAAGCTTTCTTT
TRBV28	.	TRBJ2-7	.	CASSLSREQYF	TGTGCCAGCAGTTTATCTCGGGAGCAGTACTTC
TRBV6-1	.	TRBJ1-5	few	CASSESPNQPQHF	TGTGCCAGCAGTGAAAGTCCCAATCAGCCCCAGCATTTT
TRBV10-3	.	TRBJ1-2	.	CAISEPLGEVNYGYTF	TGTGCCATCAGTGAGCCGTTGGGTGAGGTCAACTATGGCTACACCTTC
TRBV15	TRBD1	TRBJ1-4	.	CATSRDRDRGYGATNEKLFF	TGTGCCACCAGCAGAGACCGGGACAGGGGGTATGGAGCAACTAATGAAAAACTGTTTTTT
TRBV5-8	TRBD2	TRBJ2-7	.	CASSLATSGSNYYEQYF	TGTGCCAGCAGCTTAGCCACTAGCGGGAGTAATTATTACGAGCAGTACTTC
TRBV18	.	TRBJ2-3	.	CASSPYSLTDTQYF	TGTGCCAGCTCACCTTATTCTCTGACAGATACGCAGTATTTT
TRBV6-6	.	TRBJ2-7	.	CASSYSRFPYEQYF	TGTGCCAGCAGTTACTCTAGGTTTCCCTACGAGCAGTACTTC
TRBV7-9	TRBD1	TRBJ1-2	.	CASSQGQGAQGYTF	TGTGCCAGCAGCCAGGGACAGGGGGCTCAAGGCTACACCTTC
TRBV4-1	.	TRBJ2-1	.	CASSQTIAAGYNEQFF	TGCGCCAGCAGCCAAACAATAGCGGCCGGTTACAATGAGCAGTTCTTC
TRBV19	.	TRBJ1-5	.	CASSMAGGQPQHF	TGTGCCAGTAGTATGGCGGGGGGTCAGCCCCAGCATTTT
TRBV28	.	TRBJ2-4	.	CASIGVDSGNIQYF	TGTGCCAGCATTGGCGTAGACAGTGGAAACATTCAGTACTTC
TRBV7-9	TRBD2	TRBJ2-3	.	CASSFRTSLVGPSTDTQYF	TGTGCCAGCAGCTTCCGGACTAGCTTAGTTGGCCCTAGCACAGATACGCAGTATTTT